One sample yielded the 30 T cell receptor beta chains listed below, sequenced in a study of control samples from healthy donors and cancer patients (TCRdb year 2020). Libraries came from the immunoSEQ multiplex PCR assay. Entries here come from immuneACCESS through TCRdb and include only in-frame sequences with V and J called. Some clones fail to appear in such tables; in the studies checked, an unresolved V gene covers under half of the shortfall, and the cause of the remainder is unknown. The sample table records about 110,000 clones; 85% to 90% of these occur just once. The top ten constitute 3.7% of the sample. What was sequenced was PBMCs. The source is a woman aged 60-75 years with lung cancer.

About this clone itself: This specimen includes other DNA sequences encoding the same CDR3. The V call is TRBV5-1, the J call TRBJ1-5, with D possibly TRBD1 on 5 matching bases. With 5 bases removed from V and 2 bases from J, the gap between germline ends came to 14 bases. Germline V CDR1 and CDR2: SGHRS, YFSETQ. The CDR3 runs 15 residues. CDR3 region: CASSFGGEGNQPQHF. The CDR3 DNA is TGCGCCAGCAGTTTTGGGGGGGAAGGCAATCAGCCCCAGCATTTT.

This chain uses TRBV19 with TRBJ2-7; the D gene is possibly TRBD2 (6 bases). The germline V and J ends were trimmed by 6 bases and 5 bases, with 17 bases remaining between them. This CDR3 is 14 amino acids long. Germline-derived CDR1 and CDR2 are LNHDA and SQIVND (reference sequence). The CDR3 nucleotides read TGTGCCAGTAGGGGGGACTTCCGTTCACACGAGCAGTACTTC. As protein: CASRGDFRSHEQYF. The full variable domain, rest sourced from reference TRBV19 and TRBJ2-7, is DGGITQSPKYLFRKEGQNVTLSCEQNLNHDAMYWYRQDPGQGLRLIYYSQIVNDFQKGDIAEGYSVSREKKESFPLTVTSAQKNPTAFYLCASRGDFRSHEQYFGPGTRLTVT.

This chain joins TRBV7-9 and TRBJ1-2; D gene ambiguous. There are 11 residues in the CDR3. Trimming cost V 0 bases and J 8 bases, with 4 bases left between them. Germline assignment: CDR1 SEHNR and CDR2 FQNEAQ (reference sequence). The chain's CDR3 is CASSLADGYTF. The CDR3 nucleotides are TGTGCCAGCAGCTTAGCGGACGGCTACACCTTC.

The V and J genes are TRBV5-1 and TRBJ2-5; D is possibly TRBD1 (6 bases). The CDR3 is made up of 16 amino acids. CDR1 SGHRS and CDR2 YFSETQ come from the germline V gene. V was shortened by 4 bases and J by 4 bases, with 20 bases between the two germline ends. The CDR3 DNA sequence: TGCGCCAGCAGCCGTCAATTTTCCGGACAGTTAGAGACCCAGTACTTC. This sequence encodes CASSRQFSGQLETQYF. Full variable domain (outside the CDR3, taken from reference TRBV5-1 and TRBJ2-5): KAGVTQTPRYLIKTRGQQVTLSCSPISGHRSVSWYQQTPGQGLQFLFEYFSETQRNKGNFPGRFSGRQFSNSRSEMNVSTLELGDSALYLCASSRQFSGQLETQYFGPGTRLLVL.

The DNA of the CDR3 is TGTGCCAGCAGTAACCCTTACTGGGAGGGGAATGAGCAGTTCTTC. Its translation: CASSNPYWEGNEQFF. The chain uses TRBV6-2 or TRBV6-3 and TRBJ2-1, with TRBD2 identical over 7 bases. Germline V CDR1 and CDR2: MNHEY, SVGEGT. The CDR3 loop spans 15 amino acids. Losses at the gene ends were 5 bases for V and 7 bases for J; bases not matched to a gene: 11.

This chain links TRBV2 with TRBJ1-2; 7 bases map to TRBD1. Trimming cost V 7 bases and J 1 base; bases outside gene matches: 12. The CDR3 totals 16 residues. Germline values: CDR1 SNHLY, CDR2 FYNNEI. The CDR3 sequence is CASTPGTAGVNYGYTF. As DNA, the CDR3 is TGTGCCAGCACCCCCGGGACAGCAGGTGTTAACTATGGCTACACCTTC.

This clone came up once. The chain links TRBV5-1 to TRBJ2-5; TRBD2 matches 8 bases. The ends lost 6 bases at V and 1 base at J; junction bases unmatched: 11. The CDR3 runs to 16 residues. CDR1 and CDR2 (germline): SGHRS, YFSETQ. In nucleotides, the CDR3 is TGCGCCAGCAAGTGGTCCGGCGGGAGGACCCAAGAGACCCAGTACTTC. This encodes CASKWSGGRTQETQYF. Together with reference TRBV5-1 and TRBJ2-5, the CDR3 gives the full variable domain: KAGVTQTPRYLIKTRGQQVTLSCSPISGHRSVSWYQQTPGQGLQFLFEYFSETQRNKGNFPGRFSGRQFSNSRSEMNVSTLELGDSALYLCASKWSGGRTQETQYFGPGTRLLVL.

The J gene is TRBJ2-7, the V gene TRBV4-1; 12 bases are a match to TRBD2. CDR1 and CDR2 (germline): MGHRA, YSYEKL. The CDR3 has 15 amino acids. With 4 bases clipped from V and 6 bases from J, the junction kept 7 bases outside the gene matches. The CDR3 DNA reads as TGCGCCAGCAGCCCGTCTAGCGGGGGGGCTCGCGAGCAGTACTTC. It translates to CASSPSSGGAREQYF.

V is TRBV5-1 and J is TRBJ1-2, with a tentative D call TRBD1 (5 bases). Germline V gene lookup returns CDR1 SGHRS and CDR2 YFSETQ. V gave up 0 bases and J gave up 8 bases, with 14 bases separating them. This CDR3 is 14 amino acids long. CDR3 sequence: CASSLAQDTGGYTF. In nucleotides, the CDR3 is TGCGCCAGCAGCTTGGCCCAGGACACCGGGGGCTACACCTTC.

Here the CDR3 DNA reads TGTGCCAGCAGCCACGGGACGAACTATGGCTACACCTTC. Its protein product is CASSHGTNYGYTF. The J gene is TRBJ1-2, the V gene TRBV14; D is perhaps TRBD1 (5 bases). The CDR3 is made up of 13 amino acids. Germline V lookup: CDR1 SGHDN, CDR2 FVKESK. The V end lost 3 bases, the J end lost 2 bases, and 7 bases lay between the germline ends.

V is TRBV3-1 (or the pseudogene TRBV3-2) and J is TRBJ2-1; 8 nucleotides agree with TRBD2. V lost 0 bases, J lost 5 bases, and 15 bases stayed unmatched. The CDR3 is made up of 19 amino acids. CDR1 is LGHDT, CDR2 YNNKEL, per germline (reference sequence). DNA for the CDR3: TGTGCCAGCAGCCAAGAACCCAACCTCGCGGGGGGTAGGCACAATGAGCAGTTCTTC. It codes for CASSQEPNLAGGRHNEQFF.

The genes are TRBV7-2 and TRBJ2-7, with D unclear. This CDR3 comprises 12 residues. The germline gives CDR1 SGHTA, CDR2 FQGNSA. V lost 1 base and J lost 4, with 5 bases in between. The DNA for the CDR3 is TGTGCCAGCAGCTTAGACCAATACGAGCAGTACTTC. Its protein is CASSLDQYEQYF.

This clone was seen only once. V and J are TRBV21-1 and TRBJ2-5; the table's D call TRBD2 went unverified against the DNA. TRBV21-1 is a pseudogene. This CDR3 spans 22 amino acids. Here the CDR3 reads CASSKDGGGLAGEGNRGETQYF. As DNA, the CDR3 is TGTGCCAGCAGCAAAGATGGGGGAGGACTAGCGGGAGAAGGAAATCGGGGAGAGACCCAGTACTTC.

Of note for this clone: The sample carries other DNA sequences with the same CDR3. The chain employs TRBV7-2 and TRBJ2-5, with D possibly TRBD1 on 6 matching bases. The CDR3 has 13 residues. V lost 1 base to trimming and J lost 5 bases, with 8 bases between them. Germline V gene data show CDR1 as SGHTA and CDR2 as FQGNSA. CDR3 region: CASSLGTGETQYF. CDR3 sequence (DNA): TGTGCCAGCAGCTTAGGAACAGGGGAGACCCAGTACTTC.

This chain uses TRBV5-1 with TRBJ2-7, with D maybe TRBD1 (5 bases). Germline loops: CDR1 SGHRS, CDR2 YFSETQ. The CDR3 has 13 residues. V was cut by 0 bases and J by 5 bases, with 9 bases left in between. The CDR3 DNA reads TGCGCCAGCAGCTTGGGCAGGGTAGACGAGCAGTACTTC. Residues: CASSLGRVDEQYF. The complete variable domain, with remaining parts taken from reference TRBV5-1 and TRBJ2-7, reads KAGVTQTPRYLIKTRGQQVTLSCSPISGHRSVSWYQQTPGQGLQFLFEYFSETQRNKGNFPGRFSGRQFSNSRSEMNVSTLELGDSALYLCASSLGRVDEQYFGPGTRLTVT.

V and J are TRBV19 and TRBJ1-2; perhaps TRBD1 as D (5 bases). There are 12 residues in the CDR3. Germline V gives CDR1 LNHDA, CDR2 SQIVND (reference sequence). V was shortened by 7 bases and J by 2 bases, with 8 bases between the two germline ends. The CDR3 DNA follows: TGTGCCAGTACCGGGGCGAACTATGGCTACACCTTC. Protein product: CASTGANYGYTF.

This rearrangement joins TRBV7-8 to TRBJ1-4; D gene unclear. This CDR3 contains 13 residues. The V and J ends lost 5 bases and 15 bases respectively, with 19 bases between them. Germline V gene sequence: CDR1 SGHVS, CDR2 FQNEAQ. CDR3 bases: TGTGCCAGCAGCCCGGACTTTCAGACGAGAGTGTTTTTT. This encodes CASSPDFQTRVFF. Full variable domain (outside the CDR3, taken from reference TRBV7-8 and TRBJ1-4): GAGVSQSPRYKVAKRGQDVALRCDPISGHVSLFWYQQALGQGPEFLTYFQNEAQLDKSGLPSDRFFAERPEGSVSTLKIQRTQQEDSAVYLCASSPDFQTRVFFGSGTQLSVL.

The gene calls are TRBV21-1 and TRBJ1-1. TRBV21-1 is an annotated pseudogene. The length of the CDR3 is 17 residues. CDR3 bases: TGTGCCAGCAGCAGCACAAGTCCAGGGACGGGGAACACTGAAGCTTTCTTT. Translation gives CASSSTSPGTGNTEAFF.

The chain uses TRBV12-3 or TRBV12-4 and TRBJ2-7, with D perhaps TRBD1 (6 bases). The CDR3 totals 12 residues. V lost 6 bases and J 3 bases, leaving 9 bases between the germline ends. The CDR3 nucleotides read TGTGCCAGCAGACAGGGAAACTACGAGCAGTACTTC. Its protein is CASRQGNYEQYF.

This clone was detected only a few times. This rearrangement joins TRBV2 to TRBJ1-1; D remains unclear. The CDR3 extends over 14 amino acids. CDR1 is SNHLY, CDR2 FYNNEI, per germline. Trimming left V 4 bases short and J 4 bases short, with 13 bases between. Written as DNA, the CDR3 is TGTGCCAGCAGTGTAACCGGGGATCGCACTGAAGCTTTCTTT. Residues: CASSVTGDRTEAFF.

V gene TRBV20-1 combines with J gene TRBJ2-7; D unclear. CDR3 length: 12 residues. Germline V CDR1 and CDR2: DFQATT, SNEGSKA (reference sequence). V shed 3 bases and J shed 4 bases, with 10 bases lying between them. CDR3 protein: CSASPSEYEQYF. Here the CDR3 DNA reads TGCAGTGCTAGTCCCAGTGAGTACGAGCAGTACTTC.

V usage is TRBV29-1 and J usage is TRBJ2-7; the match to TRBD1 covers 8 bases. Germline V lookup: CDR1 SQVTM, CDR2 ANQGSEA. The CDR3 covers 16 residues. V was pared by 4 bases and J by 2 bases, with 13 bases of the junction left unmatched. CDR3 sequence: CSVALSGPGGPYEQYF. The CDR3 region has the DNA TGCAGCGTTGCATTATCGGGCCCAGGGGGCCCCTACGAGCAGTACTTC.

The genes are TRBV19 and TRBJ2-1; possible D gene TRBD2, 5 bases. Germline V gene data show CDR1 as LNHDA and CDR2 as SQIVND (reference sequence). The CDR3 length is 12 residues. With 10 bases removed from V and 2 bases from J, the gap between germline ends came to 9 bases. CDR3 amino acids: CATGEAYNEQFF. The CDR3 bases are TGTGCCACCGGGGAAGCCTACAATGAGCAGTTCTTC.

With respect to this clone: Other DNA sequences in the sample encode the same CDR3. This sequence joins TRBV9 and TRBJ1-1, with D maybe TRBD1 (6 bases). The length of the CDR3 is 15 residues. Germline CDR1 is SGDLS and CDR2 is YYNGEE. V lost 2 bases to trimming and J lost 0 bases, with 11 bases between them. As DNA, the CDR3 is TGTGCCAGCAGCGTCCAGGGGCAGATGAACACTGAAGCTTTCTTT. Protein product: CASSVQGQMNTEAFF.

The chain employs TRBV9 and TRBJ1-6, with a possible D match to TRBD1 (5 bases). Germline CDR1 and CDR2: SGDLS and YYNGEE. CDR3 length: 14 amino acids. Trimming stripped 3 bases from V and 10 bases from J, with 14 bases between. The CDR3 sequence is CASSDRDSGSPLHF. The CDR3 coding sequence is TGTGCCAGCAGCGACCGCGACAGTGGCTCACCCCTCCACTTT.

This sequence joins TRBV7-9 and TRBJ2-1, with 7 bases aligning to TRBD2. The CDR3 totals 15 residues. With V trimmed by 3 bases and J by 7 bases, 9 bases remained unmatched. Germline assignment: CDR1 SEHNR and CDR2 FQNEAQ (reference sequence). This CDR3 is CASSFWAGDRNEQFF. The CDR3 coding sequence is TGTGCCAGCAGCTTCTGGGCGGGAGATAGGAATGAGCAGTTCTTC.

The gene calls are TRBV3-1 (or the pseudogene TRBV3-2) and TRBJ1-2, with no clear D. Germline-derived CDR1 and CDR2 are LGHDT and YNNKEL (reference sequence). The CDR3 runs to 15 residues. V lost 4 bases to trimming and J lost 4 bases, with 16 bases between them. CDR3 sequence (DNA): TGTGCCAGCAGCCTAGCCAGATCGTTTTCCTATGGCTACACCTTC. This sequence encodes CASSLARSFSYGYTF.

The chain joins TRBV2 to TRBJ2-3, with TRBD2 matching over 11 bases. Germline values: CDR1 SNHLY, CDR2 FYNNEI. Unmatched junction bases numbered 2, after V lost 7 bases and J lost 5 bases. This CDR3 comprises 13 residues. This chain's CDR3 is CASTTSGGDTQYF. The DNA for the CDR3 is TGTGCCAGCACTACTAGCGGGGGAGATACGCAGTATTTT.

In its sample, this clone was seen a few times. This chain joins TRBV7-9 and TRBJ2-1; D is possibly TRBD2 (5 bases). This CDR3 contains 13 residues. V lost 9 bases and J lost 4, with 13 bases in between. Germline CDR1 reads SEHNR; CDR2 reads FQNEAQ (reference sequence). The CDR3 sequence: CARERVEYNEQFF. The CDR3 nucleotides read TGTGCCAGGGAGAGGGTGGAGTACAATGAGCAGTTCTTC.

This clone showed up just a few times. The V and J genes are TRBV2 and TRBJ2-6; D remains ambiguous. V was shortened by 5 bases and J by 0 bases, with 11 bases between the two germline ends. This CDR3 spans 16 amino acids. The germline CDR1 and CDR2 sequences are SNHLY and FYNNEI. The CDR3 loop reads CASSPSRSSGANVLTF. For the CDR3, the DNA is TGTGCCAGCAGTCCCAGCCGGAGCTCTGGGGCCAACGTCCTGACTTTC. Looking up the rest from reference TRBV2 and TRBJ2-6 gives the full variable domain: EPEVTQTPSHQVTQMGQEVILRCVPISNHLYFYWYRQILGQKVEFLVSFYNNEISEKSEIFDDQFSVERPDGSNFTLKIRSTKLEDSAMYFCASSPSRSSGANVLTFGAGSRLTVL.